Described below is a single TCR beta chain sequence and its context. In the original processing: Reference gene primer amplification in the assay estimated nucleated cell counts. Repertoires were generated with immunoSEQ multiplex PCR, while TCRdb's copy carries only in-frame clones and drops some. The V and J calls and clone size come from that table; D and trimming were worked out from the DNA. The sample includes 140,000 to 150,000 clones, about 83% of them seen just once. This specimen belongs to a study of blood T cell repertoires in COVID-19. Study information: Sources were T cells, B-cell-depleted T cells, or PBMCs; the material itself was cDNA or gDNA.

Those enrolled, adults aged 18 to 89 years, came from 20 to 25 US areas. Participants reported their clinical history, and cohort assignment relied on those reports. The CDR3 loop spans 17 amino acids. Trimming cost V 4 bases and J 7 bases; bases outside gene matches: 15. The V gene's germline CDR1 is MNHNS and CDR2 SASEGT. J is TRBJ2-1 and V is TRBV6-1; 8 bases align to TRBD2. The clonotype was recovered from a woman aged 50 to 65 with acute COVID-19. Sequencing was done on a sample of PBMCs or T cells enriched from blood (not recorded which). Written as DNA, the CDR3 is TGTGCCAGCAGTGGGCGGGAGAAAGCGGGAGTAAGGAATGAGCAGTTCTTC. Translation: CASSGREKAGVRNEQFF.